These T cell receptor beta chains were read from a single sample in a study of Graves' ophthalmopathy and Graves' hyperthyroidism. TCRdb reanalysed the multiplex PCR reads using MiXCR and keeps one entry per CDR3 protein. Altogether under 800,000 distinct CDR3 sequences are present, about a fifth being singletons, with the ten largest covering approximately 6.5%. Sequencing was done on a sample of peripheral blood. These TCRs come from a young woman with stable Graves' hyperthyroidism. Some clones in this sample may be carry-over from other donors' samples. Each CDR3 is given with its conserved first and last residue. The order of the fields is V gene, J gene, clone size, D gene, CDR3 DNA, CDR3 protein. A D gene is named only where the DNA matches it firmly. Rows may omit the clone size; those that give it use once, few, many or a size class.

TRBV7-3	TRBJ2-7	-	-	TGTGCCAGCAGCCCCCCACAGGGTCGGTACGAGCAGTACTTC	CASSPPQGRYEQYF
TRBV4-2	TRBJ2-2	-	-	TGTGCCAGCGGTGACTCAGCGGGGAACACCGGGGAGCTGTTTTTT	CASGDSAGNTGELFF
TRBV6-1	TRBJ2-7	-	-	TGTGCCAGCATGAGGGACAACACCTACGAGCAGTACTTC	CASMRDNTYEQYF
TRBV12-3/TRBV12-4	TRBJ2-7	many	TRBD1	TGTGCCAGCAGTCCCGGGACAGGGCAAGAGCAGTACTTC	CASSPGTGQEQYF
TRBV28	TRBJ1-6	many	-	TGTGCCAGCAGGCATATTTGGGATTCACCCCTCCACTTT	CASRHIWDSPLHF
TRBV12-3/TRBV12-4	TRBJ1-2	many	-	TGTGCCAGCAGTCTTAAAACGGACAGTCGCTACACCTTC	CASSLKTDSRYTF
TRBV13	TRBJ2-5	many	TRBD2	TGTGCCAGCAGCTTCCGGACTAGCGGGGGGGGAGAGACCCAGTACTTC	CASSFRTSGGGETQYF
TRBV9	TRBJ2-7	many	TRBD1	TGTGCCAGCAGCGAGGGGACAGGGGGGGCCTCCTACGAGCAGTACTTC	CASSEGTGGASYEQYF
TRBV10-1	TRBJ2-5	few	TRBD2	TGCGCCAGCAGTGACCCCAGGACTAGCGGACAAGAGACCCAGTACTTC	CASSDPRTSGQETQYF
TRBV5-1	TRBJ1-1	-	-	TGCGCCAGCAGCCCCATGGACGGCCTGAACACTGAAGCTTTCTTT	CASSPMDGLNTEAFF
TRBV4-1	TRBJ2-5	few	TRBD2	TGCGCCAGCAGCCTTCCTCCGGGACTAGCGGAAAGAGAGACCCAGTACTTC	CASSLPPGLAERETQYF
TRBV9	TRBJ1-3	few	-	TGTGCCAGCACGCGGGTGAGCTCTGGAAACACCATATATTTT	CASTRVSSGNTIYF
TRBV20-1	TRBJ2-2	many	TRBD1	TGCAGTGCTGGCCCGGGACAGGGCACCGGGGAGCTGTTTTTT	CSAGPGQGTGELFF
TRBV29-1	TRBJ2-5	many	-	TGCAGCGTTGAGGACCTTCTAGGAGGCCAAGAGACCCAGTACTTC	CSVEDLLGGQETQYF
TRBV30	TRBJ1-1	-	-	TGTGCCTGGAACGATGGGGGCACTGAAGCTTTCTTT	CAWNDGGTEAFF
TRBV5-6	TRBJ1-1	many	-	TGTGCCAGCAGCTTACCACTGAACACTGAAGCTTTCTTT	CASSLPLNTEAFF
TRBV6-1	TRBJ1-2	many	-	TGTGCCAGCAAAAATCAGGGCTATGGCTACACCTTC	CASKNQGYGYTF
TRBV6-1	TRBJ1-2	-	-	TGTGCCAGCAGAATGACATCTCGGACAGCACGTGTCTATGGCTACACCTTC	CASRMTSRTARVYGYTF
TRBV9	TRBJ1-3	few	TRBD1	TGTGCCAGCAGCGTCGGGCAGGGGGGCGGAAACACCATATATTTT	CASSVGQGGGNTIYF
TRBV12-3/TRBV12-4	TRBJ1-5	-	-	TGTGCCAGCAGTTTAGGCCCGGGGACCAATCAGCCCCAGCATTTT	CASSLGPGTNQPQHF
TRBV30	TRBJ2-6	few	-	TGTGCCTGGAGGAAGGATACCTCTGGGGCCAACGTCCTGACTTTC	CAWRKDTSGANVLTF
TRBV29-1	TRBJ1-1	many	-	TGCAGCGTTGATACGGCGGACGGAATGAACGCTGAAGCTTTCTTT	CSVDTADGMNAEAFF
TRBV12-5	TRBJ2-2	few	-	TGTGCTAGTGGGACCGGGTTTGGGGGGGCTGAGGAGCTGTTTTTT	CASGTGFGGAEELFF
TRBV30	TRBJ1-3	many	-	TGTGCCTGGAGTGTAACAGGACAGTACGGAAACACCATATATTTT	CAWSVTGQYGNTIYF
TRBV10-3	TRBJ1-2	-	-	TGTGCCATCAGTGAGTCGCAAGGCAGGGCCCCTGGCTACACCTTC	CAISESQGRAPGYTF
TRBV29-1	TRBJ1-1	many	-	TGCAGCGTTGAGGACATGAACACTGAAGCTTTCTTT	CSVEDMNTEAFF
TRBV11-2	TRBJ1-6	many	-	TGTGCCAGCAGCACCAATCGGGGTACTAATTCACCCCTCCACTTT	CASSTNRGTNSPLHF
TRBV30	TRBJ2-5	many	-	TGTGCCTGGGTAGACTGGCGGGGAGAGACCCAGTACTTC	CAWVDWRGETQYF
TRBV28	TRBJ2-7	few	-	TGTGCCAGCACCAGTGGGGGGGCCTACTACGAGCAGTACTTC	CASTSGGAYYEQYF
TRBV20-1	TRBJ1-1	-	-	TGCAGTGCCCGAAAACTGAACACTGAAGCTTTCTTT	CSARKLNTEAFF
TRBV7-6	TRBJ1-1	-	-	TGTGCCAGCAGCTTAAGGAGTTATTCTGAAGCTTTCTTT	CASSLRSYSEAFF
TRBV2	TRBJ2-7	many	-	TGTGCCAGCAGTAATATGGTGACCTCCTACGAGCAGTACTTC	CASSNMVTSYEQYF
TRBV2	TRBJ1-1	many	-	TGTGCCAGCAGTGGACAGCATAACACTGAAGCTTTCTTT	CASSGQHNTEAFF
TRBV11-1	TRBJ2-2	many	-	TGTGCCAGCAGCTTAGCAACAGCGCCGAACACCGGGGAGCTGTTTTTT	CASSLATAPNTGELFF
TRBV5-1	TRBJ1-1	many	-	TGTGCCAGTAGTCTCGGGACCCAGAACACTGAAGCTTTCTTT	CASSLGTQNTEAFF
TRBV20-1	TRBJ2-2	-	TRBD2	TGCAGCCGGATAGCGGGGCGATTCACCGGGGAGCTGTTTTTT	CSRIAGRFTGELFF
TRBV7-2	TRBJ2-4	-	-	TGTGCCAGCAGCTTAGGGGGGATGGGGTTAGCCAAAAACATTCAGTACTTC	CASSLGGMGLAKNIQYF
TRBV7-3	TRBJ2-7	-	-	TGTGCCAGCAGCTCCCCCGGAAATCCCGGCTACGAGCAGTACTTC	CASSSPGNPGYEQYF
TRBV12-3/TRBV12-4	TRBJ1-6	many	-	TGTGCCAGCAGTCACCCAGGACGCCCCCTCCACTTT	CASSHPGRPLHF
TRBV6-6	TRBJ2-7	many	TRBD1	TGTGCCAGCAGTACTATCCCGGGACAGGTCTCTACAAGGTACGAGCAGTACTTC	CASSTIPGQVSTRYEQYF
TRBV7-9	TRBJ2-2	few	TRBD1	TGTGCCAGCAGACTCGACAGGGAGAACACCGGGGAGCTGTTTTTT	CASRLDRENTGELFF
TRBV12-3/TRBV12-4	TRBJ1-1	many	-	TGTGCCAGCAGCCTGACAACCAACACTGAAGCTTTCTTT	CASSLTTNTEAFF
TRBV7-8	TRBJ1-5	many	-	TGTGCCAGCAGCTTAGAGGTCCCTATGAGGGGGGATCAGCCCCAGCATTTT	CASSLEVPMRGDQPQHF
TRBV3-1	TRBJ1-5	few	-	TGTGCCAGCAGCCAAGGAGACGTGGCTCAGCCCCAGCATTTT	CASSQGDVAQPQHF
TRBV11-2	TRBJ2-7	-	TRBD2	TGTGCCAGCAGCTTAGATCTCCGGGGGGGCCTTCAGCGGTACTTC	CASSLDLRGGLQRYF
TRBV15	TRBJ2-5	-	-	TGTGCCACCAGCAGAGACAAAGGAGAGACCCAGTACTTC	CATSRDKGETQYF
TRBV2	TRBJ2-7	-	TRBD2	TGTGCCAGCAGTGAGTCCGTAGCGGGAGGGCCGGTTAGGTACGAGCAGTACTTC	CASSESVAGGPVRYEQYF
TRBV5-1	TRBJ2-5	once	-	TGCGCCAGCAGCTGGTGGGGGGCCCAAGAGACCCAGTACTTC	CASSWWGAQETQYF
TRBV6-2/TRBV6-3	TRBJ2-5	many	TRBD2	TGTGCCAGCAGTTCACGTGGCGGGGGGGCGTCAGAGACCCAGTACTTC	CASSSRGGGASETQYF